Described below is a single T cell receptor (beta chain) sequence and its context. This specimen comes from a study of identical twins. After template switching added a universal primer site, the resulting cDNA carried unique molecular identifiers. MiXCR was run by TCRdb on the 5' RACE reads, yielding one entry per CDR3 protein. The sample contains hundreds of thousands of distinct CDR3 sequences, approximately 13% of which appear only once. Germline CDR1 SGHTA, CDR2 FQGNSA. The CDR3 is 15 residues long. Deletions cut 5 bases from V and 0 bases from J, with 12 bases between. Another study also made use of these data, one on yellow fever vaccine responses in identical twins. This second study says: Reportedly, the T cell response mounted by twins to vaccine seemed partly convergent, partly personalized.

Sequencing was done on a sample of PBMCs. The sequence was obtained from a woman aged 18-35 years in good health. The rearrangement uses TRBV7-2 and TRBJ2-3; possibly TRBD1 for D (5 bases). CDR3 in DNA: TGTGCCAGCAGCCGACAGAGCACTAGCACAGATACGCAGTATTTT. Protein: CASSRQSTSTDTQYF.